This TCR beta chain was obtained from a study of vaccination and CD4 T cells after COVID-19. At the level of the study: Cellular stimulation was performed using overlapping spike peptides derived from SARS-CoV-2, HCoV-NL63, HCoV-OC43 and HCoV-229E.

A remark on this clonotype: The antigen is unknown.

Treatment of the sample: approximately 9-day PBMC culture with coronavirus spike peptide pools or control peptides (ViraFEST assay). Wells that each held around 2 million PBMCs were cultured with 8 to 10 IU/ml IL-2 and 10 ug/ml peptide pools. This CDR3 spans 15 amino acids. Between the trimmed V and J ends, which lost 2 bases and 5 bases, there was a span of 10 bases. The germline V gene encodes CDR1 MNHEY and CDR2 SVGEGT. The assay that was used to sequence DNA from cultured CD4+ T cells was the Oncomine TCR Beta short-read assay. TCRdb re-called the PCR reads through MiXCR, storing one row per CDR3 protein. The sample yields about 10,000 distinct CDR3 sequences, roughly two thirds seen once. Study-wide points: Convalescent patients displayed a median about 86% of reactive clones emerging only post-vaccination.

The origin of this receptor is a human donor who had recovered from COVID-19. V is TRBV6-2 or TRBV6-3 and J is TRBJ1-6; D is undetermined. The sample taken for sequencing was CD4+ T cells from blood, cultured in vitro. Here the CDR3 DNA reads TGTGCCAGCAGTTACCTACAACCCGATAATTCACCCCTCCACTTT. This encodes CASSYLQPDNSPLHF.